This TCR beta chain came from a study of cytomegalovirus exposure and HLA in healthy donors (TCRdb year 2017). Concerning the study at large: In an earlier analysis of roughly 500 of the donors, 250 to 350 Gb of sequence data and 100 million or so unique TCR beta sequences from about 190 million T cells were reported. All discovery cohort repertoires had been generated on a single sequencing platform. Among the roughly 390 genotyped donors, around 81% belonged to the genetic ancestry cluster associated with self-reported Caucasian donors. The study aimed to test whether signatures of past pathogen exposure could be identified by cataloging public T cell receptors. Alongside the repertoire data, information on donor age, sex, ethnicity and CMV serostatus was compiled. A later genetic analysis used genome-wide SNP genotypes for 398 of the 666 donors, treating that subset as a discovery cohort. In addition to the first cohort of around 670 subjects, a separate validation cohort of about 120 different subjects was used. The study profiled the T cell repertoires of more than 500 subjects by immunosequencing and related them to cytomegalovirus serostatus. The study combined high-throughput TCR immunosequencing, statistical association of individual TCRs with disease status, and machine learning to predict cytomegalovirus infection status. Both class I and class II loci were covered by HLA typing, at four-digit resolution. Because of strong linkage in the cohort, five DR-DQ haplotypes were treated as single units for association and clustering. In a later analysis, previously published TCR beta repertoires from more than 500 donors were re-analyzed and high-resolution HLA genotyping was added so that TCR occurrence patterns could be studied. Typing coverage varied by locus: roughly 629-630 donors for A, B, C, DRB1 and DQB1; under 550 for DQA1; 606 for DPA1; some 470 for DPB1. About 280 gigabases of sequencing data and 70 million to 100 million unique TCR sequences were included in an early release covering roughly 700 HLA-typed donors. An earlier analysis of approximately 580 of the donors used high-throughput TCR beta sequencing to judge whether each TCR beta V gene segment behaved as functional or pseudogenic. Among roughly 400 genotyped donors of the cohort, an average of roughly 230,000 unique TCR beta nucleotide sequences was sequenced per donor, of which roughly 17% were non-productive. In the later analysis, no new phenotypic data were used to find candidate immune exposures; instead, reliance was placed on TCR beta sequences and their occurrence across donors. The full study reports these points: Cytomegalovirus status was reported to be diagnosed by the classifier with high specificity and sensitivity in both the original and validation cohorts. Only TCR beta chains were sequenced in this cohort, and the absence of alpha or paired-chain data limited detectable features. An association between a missense DCLRE1C variant and V-gene and J-gene trimming of TCR beta chains was found in a later genetic analysis and replicated in an independent cohort. The earlier analysis of around 600 of the donors excluded approximately 17 rarely observed V segments, including chromosome 9 orphons, because counts were too low. In an earlier analysis of some 640 of the donors, most TCR beta V segments were observed in productive rearrangements about 87% or about 30% of the time, broadly matching IMGT annotations. Sequencing depth was assumed to be roughly uniform across donors in the presence/absence analyses, though that assumption may not hold. Some IMGT-functional V segments, including TRBV6-2 and TRBV6-3, could not be told apart with the 87-base-pair reads, so those segments were excluded. Most TCR sequences were seen in very few donors, while some public TCRs were found in many individuals. Because some donors lacked HLA typing at each locus, the association tests relied only on the typed subset. The authors suggested that the approach could potentially be extended to other disease states and immunological phenotypes. In a later analysis, most CMV-associated TCR beta chains were found to appear HLA-restricted, with HLA associations seemingly driven largely by CMV exposure. In a later genetic analysis, fewer N-insertions in productive TCRs were reported among donors in an Asian-associated ancestry cluster than the approximately 670-donor mean. According to a later analysis, parvovirus B19, influenza, CMV and Epstein-Barr virus appeared linked to several top co-occurrence clusters. Immune exposure information for the cohort was limited to CMV serostatus. At a false discovery rate of 0.05, a later analysis linked around 15,000 TCR beta sequences to specific HLA alleles. A total of fewer than 200 TCR beta chains were listed by the study as associated with cytomegalovirus. A group of highly shared sequence variants was considered likely to be a technical artifact of the sequencing pipeline. In vitro tests confirmed that a few of the cytomegalovirus-associated TCR beta chains recognize cytomegalovirus antigens. Correlated functional status among segregating V segments might be attributable to linkage disequilibrium, but an unknown experimental factor could not be ruled out. Compared with equally common non-associated chains, HLA-associated TCR beta chains in a later analysis were more clonally expanded and had lower generation probabilities. Strong co-occurrence of HLA alleles, especially DR and DQ, made assigning TCR associations to individual alleles difficult. In a later analysis, the rate of TCR association differed among HLA loci, with DRB1 alleles having the most associated TCRs and HLA-C alleles having the fewest. A further reported finding was that TCR beta sequences accurately predicted the HLA-A and HLA-B alleles for most subjects in the first cohort.

In total, around 600 healthy bone marrow donors made up the cohort. At the time of sampling, all cohort members were nominally healthy, though unrecorded immune exposures were likely present. The donor tested CMV seronegative, placing the donor among the approximately 400 seronegative members of the cohort. Every donor gave a peripheral blood sample, and the peripheral blood mononuclear cells from that sample were used for TCR beta sequencing. The Qiagen DNeasy Blood Extraction Kit was used to extract genomic DNA from the blood cell samples. With regard to this clone: This receptor's antigen is unknown. Base-call qualities are not available, and no considerably larger clone is one nucleotide away.

Per the germline V gene (reference sequence), MNHEY is the CDR1 and SMNVEV is the CDR2. V is clipped by 5 bases and J by 11 bases, and the sequence between their germline boundaries is 13 bases long. The CDR3 runs 11 amino acids, cysteine and phenylalanine included. The CDR3 DNA has 33 bases and is translated from base 1. Receptor libraries were prepared by the immunoSEQ multiplex PCR assay. For the multiplex PCR, a mixture combining 60 forward primers for TCR Vbeta segments and 13 reverse primers for TCR Jbeta segments was used. A multiplex PCR assay on genomic DNA amplified the CDR3 region of rearranged TCR beta genes. The Illumina HiSeq System was used to sequence the amplified TCR beta libraries as 87-base-pair reads. Per the original workflow: A later analysis counted around 72 million unique TCR beta chains across the 650 to 700 repertoires, and around 9.9 million of these chains were shared by at least two donors. A nearest-neighbor algorithm error-corrected the raw reads and collapsed the reads into unique sequences, merging closely related sequences to remove PCR and sequencing errors. Alignment of CDR3 sequences to IMGT reference sequences was used to assign V, D and J gene segments. Each retained sequence needed at least a six-nucleotide match to both a V gene segment and a J gene segment. A rearrangement counted as productive if the CDR3 had no stop codons and remained in frame with V and J, and every other rearrangement counted as non-productive. Following IMGT convention, CDR3 was defined as the stretch from the second conserved V-encoded cysteine to the conserved J-encoded phenylalanine. Sequences without an unambiguous match to a single V gene segment were excluded from the earlier analysis of 450 to 650 of the donors. In an earlier analysis of several hundred of the donors, V segments were called functional above 56.7% productive rearrangements and were called segregating when the between-donor standard deviation exceeded 5%. To diagnose cytomegalovirus status from the catalog of TCR beta chain sequences, a statistical classification framework was built. In a later analysis, V and J genes were assigned by comparing TCR nucleotide sequences against IMGT/GENE-DB human TR gene sequences. Using the TCRdist pipeline, a later analysis assigned CDR3 sequences along with most-parsimonious VDJ recombination scenarios. In a later analysis, each TCR beta chain was defined by its CDR3 amino acid sequence together with its V-gene family, and reads lacking a unique V-gene family were excluded. A later analysis removed 550 to 700 highly shared, low-generation-probability nucleotide sequences to deal with suspected cross-contamination and a sequencing artifact. In a later analysis, a clonal expansion index for each public chain was calculated from normalized within-repertoire ranks of inferred template counts. In a later analysis, generation probabilities were computed using a VDJ recombination model fitted to out-of-frame rearrangements, and the results were checked against IGoR. In a later analysis, TCR-TCR, TCR-HLA and TCR-CMV co-occurrence was scored with hypergeometric tests, and a repertoire-size bias correction was applied to TCR pairs. In a later analysis, false discovery rates were estimated by permuting HLA or CMV assignments 20 times. A later analysis grouped co-occurring TCRs with DBSCAN, adding TCRdist sequence similarity when clustering within HLA-allele-positive subsets. Repertoires with fewer than 30,000 or more than 120,000 public chains, plus five repertoires with anomalous nucleotide sharing, were excluded from co-occurrence clustering. TCRdb limited this immuneACCESS table to in-frame rearrangements with V and J called. A share of clones is missing; checked studies link under half to unresolved V genes, and the rest is unexplained. V and J calls and clone size follow that table, whereas D and trimming were derived from the DNA. Within this sample are 140,000 to 150,000 clones, with around 73% of them counted one time only. In total, the top ten clones hold 2.5% to 3% of the sample.

This sequence uses TRBV27 and TRBJ2-7, with TRBD1 perhaps the D gene, on 6 matching bases. The sequence derives from a female donor in good health and CMV-seronegative. Source material: PBMCs. The CDR3 region has the sequence CASSDSTGEYF. Read as DNA, the sequence is TGTGCCAGCAGTGACTCGACAGGAGAGTACTTC.